What follows are 21 T cell receptor beta chains derived from one specimen sequenced in a study of T cells in Graves' hyperthyroidism and ophthalmopathy. The TCR beta CDR3 regions underwent amplification using RNA transcripts as the source. The HTBI primer set was used in a first-round RT-PCR of the TCR CDR3. TCRdb passed the multiplex PCR reads through MiXCR, listing each CDR3 protein once. The table includes fewer than 650,000 distinct CDR3 sequences, 14% detected once. Input material: blood. These receptors were collected from a woman between 35 and 50 years old with Graves' hyperthyroidism.

At least ten counts were recorded for this clonotype. One end of the junction varies from germline; a read error may be responsible. The chain employs TRBV30 and TRBJ2-1, with 7 bases fitting TRBD2. Germline-derived CDR1 and CDR2 are GTSNPN and SVGIG (reference sequence). The CDR3 has 15 amino acids. CDR3 DNA: TGTGCCGGGAGGGAGGGTAAGGGCGCCTACAATGAGCAGTTCTTC. As protein: CAGREGKGAYNEQFF.

This clonotype turned up a few times. The J gene is TRBJ2-1, the V gene TRBV9; 8 positions agree with TRBD2. V lost 2 bases, J lost 6 bases, and 4 bases stayed unmatched. Germline CDR1 reads SGDLS; CDR2 reads YYNGEE. The CDR3 is made up of 14 amino acids. The CDR3 reads CASSVTSGGNEQFF. DNA of the CDR3: TGTGCCAGCAGCGTTACTAGCGGAGGCAATGAGCAGTTCTTC.

Many counts were recorded for this clonotype. The V gene is TRBV11-3, the J gene TRBJ2-5; no definite D call. CDR1 SGHNT and CDR2 YENEEA come from the germline V gene. The CDR3 covers 14 residues. The V end was cut by 5 bases, the J end by 2 bases, with 12 bases between. This CDR3 reads CASSGRQEQETQYF. In DNA, the CDR3 is TGTGCCAGCAGCGGCCGTCAAGAGCAAGAGACCCAGTACTTC.

The table lists this clonotype with many counts. This chain links TRBV11-2 with TRBJ2-1; TRBD1 or TRBD2 may be the D gene (5 bases each). The CDR3 totals 15 residues. Germline V lookup: CDR1 SGHAT, CDR2 FQNNGV. Trimming took off 4 bases at V and 1 base at J, with 11 bases between the two ends. The DNA for the CDR3 is TGTGCCAGCAGCTCCCGGGACCAATCCTACAATGAGCAGTTCTTC. Its protein product is CASSSRDQSYNEQFF.

There are many counts of this clonotype. CDR3 DNA sequence: TGTGCCAGCAGGGACGGGGGAATCTACGAGCAGTACTTC. Translation: CASRDGGIYEQYF. The genes are TRBV28 and TRBJ2-7; a possible D gene is TRBD2 (6 bases). CDR1 and CDR2 (germline): MDHEN, SYDVKM. V lost 6 bases, J lost 3 bases, and 12 bases lay in between. The CDR3 has 13 amino acids.

This clonotype was observed at least ten times. The gene calls are TRBV20-1 and TRBJ2-1; no clear D. V gave up 1 base and J gave up 7 bases, with 5 bases separating them. Germline loops: CDR1 DFQATT, CDR2 SNEGSKA (reference sequence). The CDR3 is 11 amino acids. CDR3 amino acids: CSARGLNEQFF. CDR3 nucleotides: TGCAGTGCTAGAGGACTGAATGAGCAGTTCTTC.

In this sample, this clonotype turned up many times. V is TRBV2 and J is TRBJ2-1; tentatively, D is TRBD2 (5 bases). V was shortened by 1 base and J by 6 bases, with 19 bases between the two germline ends. The CDR3 runs to 17 residues. CDR1 is SNHLY and CDR2 is FYNNEI in the germline V gene. The CDR3 region has the DNA TGTGCCAGCAGTGAAGGCCCCCTAGCTCCAACGAGCAATGAGCAGTTCTTC. It specifies CASSEGPLAPTSNEQFF.

This clonotype was seen many times. The genes are TRBV10-3 and TRBJ2-5; 9 bases map to TRBD2. This CDR3 has 16 residues. Germline CDR1 and CDR2: ENHRY and SYGVKD. Germline trimming cut 0 bases from V and 1 base from J; bases unmatched to any gene: 3. CDR3 protein: CAISESSGRPQETQYF. DNA of the CDR3: TGTGCCATCAGTGAGTCGAGCGGGAGGCCCCAAGAGACCCAGTACTTC.

In this sample, this clonotype turned up a few times. This chain links TRBV20-1 with TRBJ2-7; 12 positions match TRBD2. Germline V lookup: CDR1 DFQATT, CDR2 SNEGSKA (reference sequence). The CDR3 covers 15 residues. Germline trimming cut 3 bases from V and 0 bases from J; bases unmatched to any gene: 3. For the CDR3, the DNA is TGCAGTGCTAGGGGGACTAGCGGGCGCTCCTACGAGCAGTACTTC. Protein sequence: CSARGTSGRSYEQYF.

The gene calls are TRBV28 and TRBJ2-7, with 11 bases identical to TRBD1. V gave up 5 bases and J gave up 6 bases; unmatched junction bases: 6. This CDR3 has 14 residues. In germline, CDR1 is MDHEN, CDR2 SYDVKM. CDR3 nucleotides: TGTGCCAGCAGTCAACTAGGGACAGGGGGCGAGCAGTACTTC. It encodes CASSQLGTGGEQYF.

This clonotype was recorded at least ten times. The V and J genes are TRBV12-3 or TRBV12-4 and TRBJ1-5; TRBD1 is a possible D gene (6 bases). The CDR3 is 13 residues long. V shed 5 bases and J shed 4 bases, with 9 bases lying between them. For the CDR3, the DNA is TGTGCCAGCAGTCCAACAGGGAATCAGCCCCAGCATTTT. Residues: CASSPTGNQPQHF.

This clonotype came up many times. This chain joins TRBV2 and TRBJ1-3; D not certain. The V gene lost 3 bases and the J gene lost 0 bases, with 6 bases spanning the gap. CDR1 is SNHLY, CDR2 FYNNEI, per germline. This CDR3 comprises 14 residues. The CDR3 spells CASSEALSGNTIYF. The CDR3 DNA follows: TGTGCCAGCAGTGAGGCGCTCTCTGGAAACACCATATATTTT.

This clonotype was counted ten times or more. The chain couples TRBV5-8 to TRBJ1-5, with a tentative D call TRBD1 (6 bases). This CDR3 has 13 residues. With 5 bases removed from V and 8 bases from J, the gap between germline ends came to 14 bases. Germline assignment: CDR1 SGHTS and CDR2 YDEGEE. The CDR3 sequence: CASSGTHMEPQHF. For the CDR3, the DNA is TGTGCCAGCAGTGGGACACACATGGAGCCCCAGCATTTT.

This clonotype was counted a few times. This chain connects TRBV11-2 to TRBJ2-7; D unclear. CDR3 size: 17 residues. The V and J ends lost 0 bases and 1 base respectively, with 16 bases between them. The germline V gene encodes CDR1 SGHAT and CDR2 FQNNGV. CDR3 residues: CASSLDLVWQESYEQYF. The CDR3 DNA follows: TGTGCCAGCAGCTTAGATCTGGTCTGGCAGGAGTCCTACGAGCAGTACTTC. Combining the CDR3 with reference TRBV11-2 and TRBJ2-7 gives the whole variable domain EAGVAQSPRYKIIEKRQSVAFWCNPISGHATLYWYQQILGQGPKLLIQFQNNGVVDDSQLPKDRFSAERLKGVDSTLKIQPAKLEDSAVYLCASSLDLVWQESYEQYFGPGTRLTVT.

This clonotype was counted at least ten times. The chain links TRBV28 to TRBJ2-1; 8 bases match TRBD2. V lost 10 bases to trimming and J lost 0 bases; unmatched junction nucleotides: 8. The CDR3 sequence is 15 residues long. Germline V gene sequence: CDR1 MDHEN, CDR2 SYDVKM. The CDR3 region has the DNA TGTGCCATTTCTCTAGCGGGCAGCTCCTACAATGAGCAGTTCTTC. It encodes CAISLAGSSYNEQFF.

This sequence joins TRBV12-3 or TRBV12-4 and TRBJ2-5; 12 bases line up with TRBD2. With 2 bases clipped from V and 2 bases from J, the junction kept 18 bases outside the gene matches. The CDR3 extends over 21 amino acids. Written as DNA, the CDR3 is TGTGCCAGCAGTTTATCAGGGTTTGTGACTAGCGGGAGATCGGGTCAAGAGACCCAGTACTTC. Translated, it gives CASSLSGFVTSGRSGQETQYF.

This chain joins TRBV2 and TRBJ2-5; either TRBD1 or TRBD2 may fit D (5 bases each). Trimming removed 8 bases at V and 5 bases at J, with 15 bases between. The CDR3 is 13 residues long. In germline, CDR1 is SNHLY, CDR2 FYNNEI. The CDR3 DNA reads TGTGCCAGCCTCCGGGACCCGTATGAGACCCAGTACTTC. Amino acid sequence: CASLRDPYETQYF. The full variable domain, in which reference TRBV2 and TRBJ2-5 provide the parts outside the CDR3, is EPEVTQTPSHQVTQMGQEVILRCVPISNHLYFYWYRQILGQKVEFLVSFYNNEISEKSEIFDDQFSVERPDGSNFTLKIRSTKLEDSAMYFCASLRDPYETQYFGPGTRLLVL.

This clonotype has more than one count but fewer than ten. V is TRBV5-8 and J is TRBJ1-1; no clear D. V lost 8 bases to trimming and J lost 2 bases, with 13 bases between them. The CDR3 consists of 13 residues. Germline CDR1 reads SGHTS; CDR2 reads YDEGEE. This CDR3 is CASKWGTNTEAFF. CDR3 coding DNA: TGTGCCAGTAAATGGGGAACTAACACTGAAGCTTTCTTT.

This clonotype was found many times. The chain is built from TRBV6-5 and TRBJ1-1; D remains ambiguous. Trimming shortened V by 2 bases and J by 1 base, and 11 bases separated the two germline ends. The CDR3 covers 15 residues. In germline, CDR1 is MNHEY, CDR2 SVGAGI. This CDR3 reads CASSYQSAGNTEAFF. The CDR3 DNA follows: TGTGCCAGCAGTTACCAGAGTGCGGGGAACACTGAAGCTTTCTTT.

V is TRBV7-3 and J is TRBJ1-1; 9 nucleotides match TRBD1. The CDR3 is 14 amino acids. CDR1 and CDR2 (germline): SGHTA, FQGTGA. With V trimmed by 5 bases and J by 5 bases, 6 bases remained unmatched. CDR3 sequence (DNA): TGTGCCAGCAGCCCCTGGGACAGGGAGACTGAAGCTTTCTTT. Protein: CASSPWDRETEAFF.

This clonotype appeared a few times. This chain joins TRBV6-1 and TRBJ2-7; maybe TRBD2 (7 bases). The germline gives CDR1 MNHNS, CDR2 SASEGT. The CDR3 extends over 15 amino acids. Trimming stripped 2 bases from V and 5 bases from J, with 16 bases between. In DNA, the CDR3 is TGTGCCAGCAGTGAAAGGGGGGAGGGAGCCGACGAGCAGTACTTC. The encoded protein is CASSERGEGADEQYF.